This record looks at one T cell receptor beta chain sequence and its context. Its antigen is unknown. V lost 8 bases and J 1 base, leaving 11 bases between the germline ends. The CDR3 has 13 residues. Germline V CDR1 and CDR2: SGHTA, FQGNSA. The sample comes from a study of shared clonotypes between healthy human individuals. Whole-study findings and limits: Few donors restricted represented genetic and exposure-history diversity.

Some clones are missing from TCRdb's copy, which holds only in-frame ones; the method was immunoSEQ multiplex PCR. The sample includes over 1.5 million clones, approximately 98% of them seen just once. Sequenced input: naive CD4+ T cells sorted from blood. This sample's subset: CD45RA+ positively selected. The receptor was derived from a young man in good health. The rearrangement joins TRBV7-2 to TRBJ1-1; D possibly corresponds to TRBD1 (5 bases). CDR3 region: CASGQGGNTEAFF. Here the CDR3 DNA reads TGTGCCAGCGGACAAGGAGGGAACACTGAAGCTTTCTTT. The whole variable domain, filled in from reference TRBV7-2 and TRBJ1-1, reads GAGVSQSPSNKVTEKGKDVELRCDPISGHTALYWYRQSLGQGLEFLIYFQGNSAPDKSGLPSDRFSAERTGGSVSTLTIQRTQQEDSAVYLCASGQGGNTEAFFGQGTRLTVV.